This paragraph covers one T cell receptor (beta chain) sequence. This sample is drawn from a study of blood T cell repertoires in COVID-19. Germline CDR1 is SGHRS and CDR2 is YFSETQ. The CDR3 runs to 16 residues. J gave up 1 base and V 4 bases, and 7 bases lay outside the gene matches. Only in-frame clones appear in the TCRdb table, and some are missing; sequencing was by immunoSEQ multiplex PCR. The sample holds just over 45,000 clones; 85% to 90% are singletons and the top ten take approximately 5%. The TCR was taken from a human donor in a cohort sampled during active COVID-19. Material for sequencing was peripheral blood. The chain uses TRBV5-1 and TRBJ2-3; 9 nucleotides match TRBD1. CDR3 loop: CASSITGGGGTDTQYF. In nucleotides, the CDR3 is TGCGCCAGCAGCATAACAGGGGGCGGAGGCACAGATACGCAGTATTTT.